A selection of T cell receptor beta chains follows, all from one sample in a study of shared clonotypes between healthy human individuals. Clones were read by immunoSEQ multiplex PCR, and TCRdb kept only the in-frame ones, dropping some. This table has roughly 1,800,000 clones, over 85% appearing once. The material sequenced was naive CD8+ T cells sorted from blood. The receptors were gathered from a man between 18 and 35 years old in good health. The CDR3 runs from the conserved cysteine through the conserved F or W. The D gene is left open where the match is weak. Clone size appears in some rows only: once, few, many, or a class for an expanded clone.

V: TRBV6-6; D: NA; size: NA; J: TRBJ1-5; DNA: TGTGCCGTTCGGGACTCCCTTTATCAGCCCCAGCATTTT; CDR3: CAVRDSLYQPQHF
V: TRBV28; D: TRBD1; size: NA; J: TRBJ1-5; DNA: TGTGCCAGCAGTCCGCCTAGGACAGGGGGCTCCAATCAGCCCCAGCATTTT; CDR3: CASSPPRTGGSNQPQHF
V: TRBV9; D: TRBD2; size: NA; J: TRBJ2-7; DNA: TGTGCCAGCAGCGTTGACGCTAGCGGCCTGTACGAGCAGTACTTC; CDR3: CASSVDASGLYEQYF
V: TRBV7-9; D: TRBD1; size: NA; J: TRBJ2-7; DNA: TGTGCCAGCAGCGGAGGGACAGGGAACGACGAGCAGTACTTC; CDR3: CASSGGTGNDEQYF
V: TRBV7-8; D: TRBD1; size: NA; J: TRBJ2-7; DNA: TGTGCCAGCAGCGAGGGACAGGGGTTCTCCTACGAGCAGTACTTC; CDR3: CASSEGQGFSYEQYF
V: TRBV5-4; D: TRBD1; size: NA; J: TRBJ2-1; DNA: TGTGCCAGCAGCTTGGGCCCCGGGACAGGGGATGAGCAGTTCTTC; CDR3: CASSLGPGTGDEQFF
V: TRBV27; D: TRBD1; size: NA; J: TRBJ1-2; DNA: TGTGCCAGCAGTTTATTGGGGACAGACTATGGCTACACCTTC; CDR3: CASSLLGTDYGYTF
V: TRBV7-9; D: NA; size: NA; J: TRBJ2-1; DNA: TGTGCCAGCAGCTTAGCGATTCGGGAGTATGAGCAGTTCTTC; CDR3: CASSLAIREYEQFF
V: TRBV19; D: TRBD1; size: once; J: TRBJ2-5; DNA: TGTGCCAGTAGTACGCGGGACAGGGGCTCAGAGACCCAGTACTTC; CDR3: CASSTRDRGSETQYF
V: TRBV11-3; D: NA; size: NA; J: TRBJ2-7; DNA: TGTGCCAGCAGCTTAGCCGCGTCCTACGAGCAGTACTTC; CDR3: CASSLAASYEQYF
V: TRBV27; D: NA; size: once; J: TRBJ2-2; DNA: TGTGCCAGCAGTATCACGCAGGGCCGGAACACCGGGGAGCTGTTTTTT; CDR3: CASSITQGRNTGELFF
V: TRBV13; D: TRBD2; size: NA; J: TRBJ2-2; DNA: TGTGCCAGCAGCTTATTTAGGGACTACTCGAACACCGGGGAGCTGTTTTTT; CDR3: CASSLFRDYSNTGELFF
V: TRBV7-9; D: NA; size: NA; J: TRBJ2-1; DNA: TGTGCCAGCAGCTTGGATCTGTACAATGAGCAGTTCTTC; CDR3: CASSLDLYNEQFF
V: TRBV19; D: NA; size: NA; J: TRBJ1-2; DNA: TGTGCCAGTAGTGGATTCCAGGGAGGCTACTATGGCTACACCTTC; CDR3: CASSGFQGGYYGYTF
V: TRBV9; D: NA; size: NA; J: TRBJ1-1; DNA: TGTGCCAGCGGACTAGGGGGTTACACTGAAGCTTTCTTT; CDR3: CASGLGGYTEAFF
V: TRBV9; D: NA; size: NA; J: TRBJ2-7; DNA: TGTGCCAGCAGCGCCCTCCGGGACTCCTACGAGCAGTACTTC; CDR3: CASSALRDSYEQYF
V: TRBV7-2; D: TRBD2; size: NA; J: TRBJ2-7; DNA: TGTGCCAGCAGCCGCACGGGACTAGCGGGAGGTATGATCTACGAGCAGTACTTC; CDR3: CASSRTGLAGGMIYEQYF
V: TRBV27; D: TRBD2; size: NA; J: TRBJ2-7; DNA: TGTGCCAGCAGTTCACTCACTAGCGGGCCTCCCTACGAGCAGTACTTC; CDR3: CASSSLTSGPPYEQYF
V: TRBV4-1; D: NA; size: NA; J: TRBJ2-7; DNA: TGCGCCAGCAGCCAAGATGATGAAAACGGGGTCGTCTACGAGCAGTACTTC; CDR3: CASSQDDENGVVYEQYF
V: TRBV4-1; D: NA; size: few; J: TRBJ1-2; DNA: TGCGCCAGCAGCCAAGATCCCGGCCCCGCGGGGGGCTATGGCTACACCTTC; CDR3: CASSQDPGPAGGYGYTF
V: TRBV27; D: TRBD2; size: NA; J: TRBJ2-7; DNA: TGTGCCAGCAGCCACCTCGGACTAGCGGGGGGAGCCTACGAGCAGTACTTC; CDR3: CASSHLGLAGGAYEQYF
V: TRBV6-5; D: TRBD1; size: NA; J: TRBJ2-7; DNA: TGTGCCAGCAGGGGACAGGGGGCCCACGAGCAGTACTTC; CDR3: CASRGQGAHEQYF
V: TRBV29-1; D: NA; size: NA; J: TRBJ2-1; DNA: TGCAGCGTTGAGGCAGGGGCCTCTTGGCCGGCGGAGAAGCAGTTCTTC; CDR3: CSVEAGASWPAEKQFF
V: TRBV2; D: NA; size: NA; J: TRBJ1-2; DNA: TGTGCCAGCCTTGACGGAGCTAACTATGGCTACACCTTC; CDR3: CASLDGANYGYTF
V: TRBV5-4; D: NA; size: NA; J: TRBJ1-2; DNA: TGTGCCAGCAGCTTGGGAGGGGACGGCTACACCTTC; CDR3: CASSLGGDGYTF
V: TRBV29-1; D: NA; size: NA; J: TRBJ2-7; DNA: TGCAGCGTTGTCGGGGGACAGAACTACGAGCAGTACTTC; CDR3: CSVVGGQNYEQYF
V: TRBV4-1; D: NA; size: NA; J: TRBJ2-7; DNA: TGCGCCAGCAGCCAAGCGGGGCCGACCTACGAGCAGTACTTC; CDR3: CASSQAGPTYEQYF
V: TRBV19; D: NA; size: NA; J: TRBJ1-1; DNA: TGTGCCAGTAGCCTGACAGTGCCCACTGAAGCTTTCTTT; CDR3: CASSLTVPTEAFF
V: TRBV7-2; D: TRBD1; size: NA; J: TRBJ1-4; DNA: TGTGCCAGCAGTTTAATCCCGGGACAGGGAGACGAAAAACTGTTTTTT; CDR3: CASSLIPGQGDEKLFF
V: TRBV19; D: NA; size: NA; J: TRBJ2-7; DNA: TGTGCCAGTAGTGGAGGGTCCCGCTTTCCCTACGAGCAGTACTTC; CDR3: CASSGGSRFPYEQYF
V: TRBV4-1; D: TRBD1; size: NA; J: TRBJ1-1; DNA: TGCGCCAGCAGCCAAGTTCCGACAGGGTCAAACACTGAAGCTTTCTTT; CDR3: CASSQVPTGSNTEAFF
V: TRBV19; D: TRBD1; size: NA; J: TRBJ2-6; DNA: TGTGCCACCCTCAGTGGGACAGGCGACCTCTCTGGGGCCAACGTCCTGACTTTC; CDR3: CATLSGTGDLSGANVLTF
V: TRBV29-1; D: TRBD2; size: once; J: TRBJ2-3; DNA: TGCAGCGTTGCAGGGACTAGCGGGGGGCAAGGCACAGATACGCAGTATTTT; CDR3: CSVAGTSGGQGTDTQYF
V: TRBV9; D: TRBD2; size: NA; J: TRBJ2-1; DNA: TGTGCCAGCAGCGTAGAATCAGAGACCGGGACTAGCTATGAGCAGTTCTTC; CDR3: CASSVESETGTSYEQFF